Sequencing of this T cell receptor beta chain was carried out in a study of T cell repertoires in cytomegalovirus infection. TCRdb itself ran the reads through MiXCR, one entry per CDR3 protein. The data hold some 940,000 distinct CDR3 sequences, with about 33% observed a single time. With respect to this clonotype: The antigen is not known.

Looked up from germline, CDR1 is SQVTM and CDR2 is ANQGSEA. The trim removed 7 bases at V and 2 bases at J, leaving 4 bases unmatched. There are 13 residues in the CDR3. The sample here was cultured CD8+ T cells from PBMCs, taken from culture after CMV antigen stimulation. The sequence was collected from a human donor in good health (CMV status not recorded). Some clones in this sample may be carry-over from other donors' samples. The chain combines TRBV29-1 with TRBJ2-1; 8 bases agree with TRBD2. CDR3 bases: TGCAGCGCCGGGGGGGGGCCCTACAATGAGCAGTTCTTC. Amino acid sequence: CSAGGGPYNEQFF.